The 18 T cell receptor beta chains reported below all come from one sample, sequenced in a study of Graves' ophthalmopathy and Graves' hyperthyroidism. Beta-chain TCR CDR3 regions were amplified from RNA transcripts. HTBI primers were used in a first-round RT-PCR, which preceded a second-round multiplex PCR. TCRdb passed the multiplex PCR reads through MiXCR, listing each CDR3 protein once. The sample includes about 480,000 distinct CDR3 sequences, about 15% seen only once; the top ten take roughly 10%. The sequenced sample consisted of blood. Every receptor here comes from a woman in her twenties or thirties with Graves' ophthalmopathy.

V gene TRBV12-3 or TRBV12-4 combines with J gene TRBJ2-7; TRBD1 matches 8 bases. The CDR3 length is 15 residues. Germline trimming cut 6 bases from V and 5 bases from J; bases unmatched to any gene: 12. CDR3 sequence reads: CASSRMTGVSDEQYF. In DNA form, the CDR3 reads TGTGCCAGCAGCCGGATGACAGGGGTTTCTGACGAGCAGTACTTC.

This clonotype was detected ten times or more. The chain uses TRBV5-1 and TRBJ1-6; D not certain. The CDR3 sequence is 13 residues long. Between the trimmed V and J ends, which lost 2 bases and 7 bases, there was a span of 7 bases. Germline CDR1 and CDR2: SGHRS and YFSETQ. CDR3 bases: TGCGCCAGCAGCTTCGAGGCGAATTCACCCCTCCACTTT. Translated, it gives CASSFEANSPLHF. The complete variable domain, with remaining parts taken from reference TRBV5-1 and TRBJ1-6, reads KAGVTQTPRYLIKTRGQQVTLSCSPISGHRSVSWYQQTPGQGLQFLFEYFSETQRNKGNFPGRFSGRQFSNSRSEMNVSTLELGDSALYLCASSFEANSPLHFGNGTRLTVT.

This clonotype was detected ten times or more. The CDR3, as DNA: TGCAGTGCTAGGACGGGGCAAGAGACCCAGTACTTC. This gives the protein CSARTGQETQYF. V usage is TRBV20-1 and J usage is TRBJ2-5, with D possibly being TRBD2 (5 bases). Per the germline V gene, CDR1 is DFQATT and CDR2 is SNEGSKA (reference sequence). Trimming cost V 3 bases and J 2 bases, with 7 bases left between them. This CDR3 is built from 12 residues.

Many counts were recorded for this clonotype. This rearrangement joins TRBV29-1 to TRBJ2-5; 8 bases match TRBD1. In germline, CDR1 is SQVTM, CDR2 ANQGSEA. The junction had 15 bases not matched to a gene; V was cut back by 6 bases and J by 9 bases. This CDR3 is built from 14 residues. CDR3 sequence: CSVVPWDRLMAQYF. CDR3 DNA: TGCAGCGTCGTTCCATGGGACAGGTTGATGGCCCAGTACTTC.

This clonotype appeared many times. No conserved phenylalanine or tryptophan is present at the end of the CDR3, so a read error is the likely explanation. The chain is built from TRBV28 and TRBJ1-1; D ambiguous. With 1 base removed from V and 0 bases from J, the gap between germline ends came to 12 bases. CDR3 length: 16 residues. Germline V gene data show CDR1 as MDHEN and CDR2 as SYDVKM. CDR3 amino acids: CASSLLGPTMNTEAFS. The CDR3 DNA sequence: TGTGCCAGCAGTTTATTGGGTCCGACCATGAACACTGAAGCTTTCTCT.

Ten or more counts support this clonotype. This chain links TRBV11-2 with TRBJ2-5; the D gene is possibly TRBD1 (6 bases). The CDR3 contains 14 residues. Trimming removed 5 bases from V and 2 bases from J, with 12 bases in between. Germline loops: CDR1 SGHAT, CDR2 FQNNGV. The CDR3 region is CASSPNRVQETQYF. The CDR3 bases are TGTGCCAGCAGCCCGAACAGGGTACAAGAGACCCAGTACTTC.

In this sample, this clonotype turned up a few times. The V call is TRBV20-1, the J call TRBJ2-7, with 7 bases identical to TRBD1. CDR1 and CDR2 (germline): DFQATT, SNEGSKA (reference sequence). The V segment lost 5 bases and the J segment 9 bases; nucleotides outside the gene matches: 7. This CDR3 is built from 11 residues. CDR3 loop: CSAAQGSGQYF. CDR3 bases: TGCAGTGCTGCACAGGGGTCCGGGCAGTACTTC.

This clonotype was detected many times. The chain couples TRBV5-1 to TRBJ1-3; no definite D call. Trimming left V 0 bases short and J 1 base short, with 14 bases between. Germline CDR1 SGHRS, CDR2 YFSETQ. This CDR3 region has 17 residues. In DNA, the CDR3 is TGCGCCAGCAGCTTGGCCGGTATATGGACTTCTGGAAACACCATATATTTT. Its protein is CASSLAGIWTSGNTIYF.

This clonotype was found once. The chain recombines TRBV6-1 with TRBJ1-1; D is uncertain. V shed 4 bases and J shed 2 bases, with 14 bases lying between them. The CDR3 loop spans 15 amino acids. CDR1 and CDR2 from the germline V gene are MNHNS and SASEGT. CDR3 coding DNA: TGTGCCAGCAGTGGGTGGGAGGGCGTAAACACTGAAGCTTTCTTT. It encodes CASSGWEGVNTEAFF.

V and J are TRBV7-2 and TRBJ2-5; the D is unclear. The DNA end is more similar to TRBJ2-7, so the J call may be wrong. CDR1 is SGHTA, CDR2 FQGNSA, per germline. The CDR3 is 14 amino acids. For the CDR3, the DNA is TGTGCCAGCAGGAGGCGCAGTTCCTCCTACGAGCAGTACTTC. It codes for CASRRRSSSYEQYF.

The chain has TRBV10-3 and TRBJ1-2; 7 bases are a match to TRBD1. The CDR3 length is 14 residues. V lost 7 bases and J lost 4; bases outside the gene matches: 9. The germline V gene encodes CDR1 ENHRY and CDR2 SYGVKD. This CDR3 is CAINPGTEFYGYTF. The CDR3 DNA sequence: TGTGCCATCAATCCCGGGACAGAATTCTATGGCTACACCTTC.

This clonotype was counted ten times or more. This chain joins TRBV24-1 and TRBJ2-5, with D tentatively TRBD1 (6 bases). V lost 3 bases to trimming and J lost 5 bases, with 21 bases between them. The CDR3 has 17 residues. The germline gives CDR1 KGHDR, CDR2 SFDVKD. The CDR3 loop is CATSDPPTGLDGETQYF. CDR3 nucleotides: TGTGCCACCAGTGATCCTCCGACAGGATTGGACGGGGAGACCCAGTACTTC.

This clonotype occurred many times. The gene calls are TRBV7-3 and TRBJ2-5; 9 nucleotides line up with TRBD1. After removal of 6 bases from V and 7 bases from J, the junction contained 6 bases not matched to a gene. CDR1 is SGHTA, CDR2 FQGTGA, per germline. The CDR3 runs 13 residues. The CDR3 DNA is TGTGCCAGCAGTCACAGGGGGCTCGGGACCCAGTACTTC. Encoded protein: CASSHRGLGTQYF.

This clonotype was counted many times. This chain links TRBV20-1 with TRBJ2-3, with 11 bases aligning to TRBD2. Losses at the gene ends were 2 bases for V and 1 base for J; bases not matched to a gene: 5. Germline V gene lookup returns CDR1 DFQATT and CDR2 SNEGSKA (reference sequence). The CDR3 is made up of 16 amino acids. In DNA, the CDR3 is TGCAGTGCTAGAAAACCGGGACTAGCGGGCACAGATACGCAGTATTTT. This gives the protein CSARKPGLAGTDTQYF.

This clonotype showed up many times. V and J are TRBV5-1 and TRBJ2-7, with 9 bases identical to TRBD1. The V gene end was trimmed by 3 bases and the J gene end by 3 bases; junction bases not matched to a gene: 7. The length of the CDR3 is 15 residues. Per germline, CDR1 SGHRS and CDR2 YFSETQ. DNA for the CDR3: TGCGCCAGCAGCTCAGACGGGACAGGGTACTACGAGCAGTACTTC. As protein: CASSSDGTGYYEQYF.

The table lists this clonotype with a few counts. Being one base from a much bigger clone, this may be a read error. The final CDR3 position lacks the conserved phenylalanine or tryptophan, pointing to a likely read error. The chain joins TRBV19 to TRBJ1-2, with TRBD1 as a possible D gene (5 bases). CDR3 size: 15 residues. Germline assignment: CDR1 LNHDA and CDR2 SQIVND (reference sequence). The V gene lost 5 bases and the J gene lost 2 bases, with 15 bases spanning the gap. This CDR3 reads CASSGRQTPNYGYTV. The DNA for the CDR3 is TGTGCCAGTAGTGGGAGACAGACACCAAACTATGGCTACACCGTC.

This clonotype was seen only a few times. DNA for the CDR3: TGTGCCAGCAGTTTAGTAGTGTCCGGGGCTGATTCACCCCTCCACTTT. Translated: CASSLVVSGADSPLHF. The V call is TRBV28, the J call TRBJ1-6; D might be TRBD1 (5 bases). Germline V gene data show CDR1 as MDHEN and CDR2 as SYDVKM. This CDR3 region has 16 residues. The V and J ends lost 2 bases and 8 bases respectively, with 16 bases between them.

This clonotype was observed at least ten times. The chain has TRBV11-2 and TRBJ2-7; 9 bases map to TRBD1. Germline CDR1 and CDR2: SGHAT and FQNNGV. The CDR3 sequence is 14 residues long. V shed 3 bases, J shed 4 bases, and the junction held 4 bases outside the gene matches. This CDR3 reads CASSFGQGFYEQYF. The CDR3 coding sequence is TGTGCCAGCAGCTTTGGACAGGGGTTTTACGAGCAGTACTTC.